Listed below are T cell receptor beta chains from one sample, sequenced in a study of blood T cell repertoires in COVID-19. Repertoires were generated with immunoSEQ multiplex PCR, while TCRdb's copy carries only in-frame clones and drops some. The data show some 16,000 clones, roughly nine tenths seen once. The sequenced material came from peripheral blood. These receptors were collected from a man aged 60-69 years with acute or convalescent COVID-19. CDR3s include the opening cysteine and the closing phenylalanine or tryptophan. The order of the fields is clone size, D gene, V gene, J gene, CDR3 DNA, CDR3 protein. D genes are given only for firm matches. A clone size is listed for some rows: how often the clone was seen (once, few, many), or a class if it is expanded.

NA	TRBD2	TRBV19	TRBJ2-7	TGTGCCAGTAGTATAGAACCGGCTAGCGGGAGGGGAGAGCAGTACTTC	CASSIEPASGRGEQYF
NA	NA	TRBV4-3	TRBJ1-1	TGCGCCAGCAGCCAAGATCGGTCGAGGACAAGGTCTTTCTTT	CASSQDRSRTRSFF
NA	NA	TRBV9	TRBJ2-5	TGTGCCAGCAGCGCCCGGTGGGCTCAAGAGACCCAGTACTTC	CASSARWAQETQYF
NA	NA	TRBV5-8	TRBJ1-5	TGTGCCAGCAGCTTGGGTACGGGGGTGGGCAATCAGCCCCAGCATTTT	CASSLGTGVGNQPQHF
NA	TRBD1	TRBV6-4	TRBJ2-7	TGTGCCAGCAGTGACTCGGAGTACAGGGGCCTCTACGAGCAGTACTTC	CASSDSEYRGLYEQYF
NA	TRBD2	TRBV28	TRBJ2-7	TGTGCCGCGGGGACTAGCGGGGGTGGGTCCTACGAGCAGTACTTC	CAAGTSGGGSYEQYF
NA	TRBD2	TRBV3-1/TRBV3-2	TRBJ2-7	TGTGCCAGCAGCTCGGGACTAGCTAGGTACGAGCAGTACTTC	CASSSGLARYEQYF
NA	TRBD1	TRBV27	TRBJ1-2	TGTGCCAGCAGTTTAGACAGGGGCTATGGCTACACCTTC	CASSLDRGYGYTF
NA	NA	TRBV19	TRBJ2-1	TGTGCCAGTAGTCGATTCGGGGGCTCCTACAATGAGCAGTTCTTC	CASSRFGGSYNEQFF
NA	NA	TRBV4-3	TRBJ2-1	TGCGCCAGCAGCCCCCGACAAGGCTTCCAAACCTACAATGAGCAGTTCTTC	CASSPRQGFQTYNEQFF
NA	NA	TRBV11-2	TRBJ1-5	TGTGCCAGCAGCTTAACGGGCAATCAGCCCCAGCATTTT	CASSLTGNQPQHF
NA	TRBD2	TRBV11-3	TRBJ2-3	TGTGCCAGCAGCTTACGTGGTAGCGGGGGCACAGATACGCAGTATTTT	CASSLRGSGGTDTQYF
NA	TRBD1	TRBV30	TRBJ1-1	TGTGCCTGTAACCTGGGACAGCACACTGAAGCTTTCTTT	CACNLGQHTEAFF
NA	TRBD2	TRBV14	TRBJ2-1	TGTGCCAGCAGCTTTCCGGGACTAGGGATTGGCAATGAGCAGTTCTTC	CASSFPGLGIGNEQFF
NA	NA	TRBV29-1	TRBJ2-7	TGCAGCGTTGCGGCAGGGCTAGGGGAGCAGTACTTC	CSVAAGLGEQYF
NA	TRBD2	TRBV4-3	TRBJ2-1	TGCGCCAGCAGCCAAGCTTGGGCTAGCGGGCCCTACAATGAGCAGTTCTTC	CASSQAWASGPYNEQFF
NA	NA	TRBV6-1	TRBJ1-5	TGTGCCAGCAGTGCAGGGGTCGGTAAATTTAGCAATCAGCCCCAGCATTTT	CASSAGVGKFSNQPQHF
once	TRBD1	TRBV29-1	TRBJ2-1	TGCAGCGTTGAAGGAGGGACAGTTAAGATCAATGAGCAGTTCTTC	CSVEGGTVKINEQFF
NA	TRBD2	TRBV19	TRBJ2-1	TGTGCCAGTAGTAAAAGCTGGGGGACTAGCGGGAGGGCCGTCTACAATGAGCAGTTCTTC	CASSKSWGTSGRAVYNEQFF
NA	NA	TRBV7-3	TRBJ1-2	TGTGCCAGCAGCTTACTACCGAACGTCGCACCGGGAGGCTACACCTTC	CASSLLPNVAPGGYTF
NA	NA	TRBV2	TRBJ2-3	TGTGCCAGCAGTAGCGGTTCTACGCAGTATTTT	CASSSGSTQYF
NA	TRBD1	TRBV19	TRBJ1-1	TGTGCCAGTAACAAAGGACAGGGTTGGGGCACTGAAGCTTTCTTT	CASNKGQGWGTEAFF